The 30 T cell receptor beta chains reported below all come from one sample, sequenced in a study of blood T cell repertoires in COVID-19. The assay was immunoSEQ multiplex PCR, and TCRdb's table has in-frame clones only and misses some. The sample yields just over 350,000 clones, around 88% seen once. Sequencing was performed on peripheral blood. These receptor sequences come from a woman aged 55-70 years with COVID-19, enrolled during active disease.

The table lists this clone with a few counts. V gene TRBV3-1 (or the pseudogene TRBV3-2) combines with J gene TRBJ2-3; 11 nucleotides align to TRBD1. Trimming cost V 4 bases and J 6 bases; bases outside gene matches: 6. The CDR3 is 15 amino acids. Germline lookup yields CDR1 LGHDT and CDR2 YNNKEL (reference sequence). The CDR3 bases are TGTGCCAGCAGCCGAGGACAGGGGGCTGGGGATACGCAGTATTTT. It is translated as CASSRGQGAGDTQYF.

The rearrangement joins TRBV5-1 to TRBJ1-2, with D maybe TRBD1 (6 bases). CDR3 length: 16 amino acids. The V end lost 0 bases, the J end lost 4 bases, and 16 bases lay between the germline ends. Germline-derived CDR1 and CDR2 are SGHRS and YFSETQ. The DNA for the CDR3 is TGCGCCAGCAGCTTGGCCGTTGCAGGGGCAGGCTATGGCTACACCTTC. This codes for CASSLAVAGAGYGYTF.

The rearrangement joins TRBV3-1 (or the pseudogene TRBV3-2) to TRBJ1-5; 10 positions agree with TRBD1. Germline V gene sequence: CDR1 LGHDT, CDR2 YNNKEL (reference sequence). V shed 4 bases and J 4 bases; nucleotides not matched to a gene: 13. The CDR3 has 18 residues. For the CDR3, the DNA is TGTGCCAGCAGCCCCCAGGGACAGGGGAACTCCGTAAATCAGCCCCAGCATTTT. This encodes CASSPQGQGNSVNQPQHF.

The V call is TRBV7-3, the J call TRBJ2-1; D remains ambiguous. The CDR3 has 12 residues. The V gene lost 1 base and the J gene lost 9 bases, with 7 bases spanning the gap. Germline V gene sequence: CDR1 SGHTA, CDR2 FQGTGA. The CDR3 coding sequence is TGTGCCAGCAGCTTAATTAACGGTGAGCAGTTCTTC. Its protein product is CASSLINGEQFF.

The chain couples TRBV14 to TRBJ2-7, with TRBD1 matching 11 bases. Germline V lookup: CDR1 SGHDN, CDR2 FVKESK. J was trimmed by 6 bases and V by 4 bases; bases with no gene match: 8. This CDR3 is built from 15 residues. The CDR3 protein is CASSPFLGQGVEQYF. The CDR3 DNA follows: TGTGCCAGCAGCCCGTTTCTGGGACAGGGGGTCGAGCAGTACTTC.

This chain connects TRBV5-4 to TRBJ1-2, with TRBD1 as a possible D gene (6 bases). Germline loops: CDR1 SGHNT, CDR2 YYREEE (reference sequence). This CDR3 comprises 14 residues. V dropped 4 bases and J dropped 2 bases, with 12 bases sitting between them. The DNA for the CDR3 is TGTGCCAGCAGCGGCTACGACAGGAACTATGGCTACACCTTC. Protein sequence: CASSGYDRNYGYTF.

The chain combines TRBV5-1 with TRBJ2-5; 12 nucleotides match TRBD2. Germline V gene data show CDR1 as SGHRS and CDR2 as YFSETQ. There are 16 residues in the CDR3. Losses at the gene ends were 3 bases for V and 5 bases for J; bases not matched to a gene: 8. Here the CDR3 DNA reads TGCGCCAGCAGCTCCCCCCTAGCGGGGGGGCGGGAGACCCAGTACTTC. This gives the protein CASSSPLAGGRETQYF. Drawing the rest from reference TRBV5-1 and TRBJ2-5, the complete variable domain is KAGVTQTPRYLIKTRGQQVTLSCSPISGHRSVSWYQQTPGQGLQFLFEYFSETQRNKGNFPGRFSGRQFSNSRSEMNVSTLELGDSALYLCASSSPLAGGRETQYFGPGTRLLVL.

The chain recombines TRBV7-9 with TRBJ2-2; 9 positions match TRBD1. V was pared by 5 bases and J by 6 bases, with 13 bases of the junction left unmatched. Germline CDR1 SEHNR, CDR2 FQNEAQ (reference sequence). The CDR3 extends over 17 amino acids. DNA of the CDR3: TGTGCCAGCAGCCCTATCATCCGACAGGGGGATCCCGGGGAGCTGTTTTTT. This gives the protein CASSPIIRQGDPGELFF.

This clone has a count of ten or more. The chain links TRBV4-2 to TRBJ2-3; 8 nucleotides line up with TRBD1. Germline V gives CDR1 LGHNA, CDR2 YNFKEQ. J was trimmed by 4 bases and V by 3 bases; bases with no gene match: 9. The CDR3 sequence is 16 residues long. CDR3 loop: CASSQLQGGGPDTQYF. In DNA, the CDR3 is TGTGCCAGCAGCCAGCTACAGGGGGGAGGTCCAGATACGCAGTATTTT.

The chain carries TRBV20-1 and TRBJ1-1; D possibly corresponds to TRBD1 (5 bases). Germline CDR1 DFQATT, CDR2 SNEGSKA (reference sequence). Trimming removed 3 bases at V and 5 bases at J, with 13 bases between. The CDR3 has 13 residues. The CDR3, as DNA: TGCAGTGCTAGTTTGGCAGGGAGGACTGAAGCTTTCTTT. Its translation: CSASLAGRTEAFF.

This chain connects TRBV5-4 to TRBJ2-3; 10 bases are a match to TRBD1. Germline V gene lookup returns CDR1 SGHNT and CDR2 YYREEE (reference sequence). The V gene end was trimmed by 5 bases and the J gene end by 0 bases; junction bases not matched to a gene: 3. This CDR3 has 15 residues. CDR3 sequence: CASSWDRGSTDTQYF. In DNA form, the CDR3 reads TGTGCCAGCAGTTGGGACAGGGGAAGCACAGATACGCAGTATTTT.

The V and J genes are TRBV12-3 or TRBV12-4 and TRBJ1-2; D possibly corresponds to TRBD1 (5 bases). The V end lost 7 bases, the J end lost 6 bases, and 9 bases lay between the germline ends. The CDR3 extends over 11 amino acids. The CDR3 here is CASIGADGYTF. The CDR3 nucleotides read TGTGCCAGCATAGGGGCGGATGGCTACACCTTC.

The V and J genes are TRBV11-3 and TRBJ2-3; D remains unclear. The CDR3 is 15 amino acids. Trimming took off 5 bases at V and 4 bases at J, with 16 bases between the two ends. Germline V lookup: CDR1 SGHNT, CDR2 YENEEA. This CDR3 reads CASSPPNGFPDTQYF. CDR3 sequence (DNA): TGTGCCAGCAGCCCCCCTAACGGGTTCCCAGATACGCAGTATTTT.

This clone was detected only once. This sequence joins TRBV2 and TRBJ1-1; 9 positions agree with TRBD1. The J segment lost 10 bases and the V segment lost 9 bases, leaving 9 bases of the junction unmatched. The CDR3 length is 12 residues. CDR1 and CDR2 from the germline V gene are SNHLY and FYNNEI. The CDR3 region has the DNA TGTGCCAGGGGGGACAGGGAGGTTGGAGCTTTCTTT. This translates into CARGDREVGAFF.

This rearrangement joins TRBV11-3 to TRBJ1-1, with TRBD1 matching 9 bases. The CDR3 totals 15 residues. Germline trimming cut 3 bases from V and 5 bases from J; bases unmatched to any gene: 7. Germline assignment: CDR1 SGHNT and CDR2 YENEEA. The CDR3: CASSFLTGGKTEAFF. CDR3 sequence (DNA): TGTGCCAGCAGCTTCCTGACAGGGGGGAAGACTGAAGCTTTCTTT.

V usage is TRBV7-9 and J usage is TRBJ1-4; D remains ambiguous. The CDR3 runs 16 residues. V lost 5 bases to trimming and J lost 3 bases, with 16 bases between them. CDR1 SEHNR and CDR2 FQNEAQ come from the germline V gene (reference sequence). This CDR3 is CASSPSDGPANEKLFF. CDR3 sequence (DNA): TGTGCCAGCAGCCCTTCGGATGGGCCAGCTAATGAAAAACTGTTTTTT.

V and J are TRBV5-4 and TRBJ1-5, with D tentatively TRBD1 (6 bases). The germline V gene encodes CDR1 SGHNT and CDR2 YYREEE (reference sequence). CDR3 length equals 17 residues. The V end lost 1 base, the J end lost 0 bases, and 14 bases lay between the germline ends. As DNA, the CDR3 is TGTGCCAGCAGCTTGCGGGCGCACAGGGATAGCAATCAGCCCCAGCATTTT. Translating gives CASSLRAHRDSNQPQHF.

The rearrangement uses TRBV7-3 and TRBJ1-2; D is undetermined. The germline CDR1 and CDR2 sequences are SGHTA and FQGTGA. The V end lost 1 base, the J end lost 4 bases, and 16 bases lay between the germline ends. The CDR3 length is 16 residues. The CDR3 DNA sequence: TGTGCCAGCAGCTTAAACTCCGGACGGAGGCGCTATGGCTACACCTTC. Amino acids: CASSLNSGRRRYGYTF. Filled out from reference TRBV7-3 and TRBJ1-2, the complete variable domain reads GAGVSQTPSNKVTEKGKYVELRCDPISGHTALYWYRQSLGQGPEFLIYFQGTGAADDSGLPNDRFFAVRPEGSVSTLKIQRTERGDSAVYLCASSLNSGRRRYGYTFGSGTRLTVV.

CDR3 DNA: TGTGCCAGCAGCCAGAGAGGGTCCTACAATGAGCAGTTCTTC. Its protein is CASSQRGSYNEQFF. The chain couples TRBV19 to TRBJ2-1; perhaps TRBD2 as D (5 bases). Germline loops: CDR1 LNHDA, CDR2 SQIVND (reference sequence). V lost 9 bases and J 1 base, leaving 13 bases between the germline ends. The CDR3 covers 14 residues.

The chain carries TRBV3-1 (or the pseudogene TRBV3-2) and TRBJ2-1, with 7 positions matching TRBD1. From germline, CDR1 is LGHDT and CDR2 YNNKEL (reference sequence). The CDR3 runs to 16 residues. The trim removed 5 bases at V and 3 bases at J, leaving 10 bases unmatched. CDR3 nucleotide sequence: TGTGCCAGCAGCAGAGGGACAGAAGTATTCTACAATGAGCAGTTCTTC. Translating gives CASSRGTEVFYNEQFF.

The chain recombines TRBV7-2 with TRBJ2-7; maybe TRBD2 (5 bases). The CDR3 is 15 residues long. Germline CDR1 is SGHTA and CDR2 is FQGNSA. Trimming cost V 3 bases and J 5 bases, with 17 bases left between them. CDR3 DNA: TGTGCCAGCAGCTTTCAGCGGACCCTGATGGACGAGCAGTACTTC. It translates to CASSFQRTLMDEQYF. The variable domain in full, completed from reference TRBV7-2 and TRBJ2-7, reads GAGVSQSPSNKVTEKGKDVELRCDPISGHTALYWYRQSLGQGLEFLIYFQGNSAPDKSGLPSDRFSAERTGGSVSTLTIQRTQQEDSAVYLCASSFQRTLMDEQYFGPGTRLTVT.

DNA for the CDR3: TGTGCCAGCAATCAGGGGCTATCCCCTGGAAACACCATATATTTT. Its protein is CASNQGLSPGNTIYF. This rearrangement joins TRBV2 to TRBJ1-3; maybe TRBD1 (6 bases). V lost 7 bases and J lost 2, with 15 bases in between. Germline CDR1 is SNHLY and CDR2 is FYNNEI. The CDR3 is 15 residues long.

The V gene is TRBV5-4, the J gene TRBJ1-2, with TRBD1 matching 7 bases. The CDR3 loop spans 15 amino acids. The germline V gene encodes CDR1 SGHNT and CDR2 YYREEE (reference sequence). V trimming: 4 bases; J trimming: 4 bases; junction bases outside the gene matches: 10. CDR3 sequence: CASSPGQATIYGYTF. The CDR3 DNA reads TGTGCCAGCAGCCCCGGACAGGCCACAATCTATGGCTACACCTTC.

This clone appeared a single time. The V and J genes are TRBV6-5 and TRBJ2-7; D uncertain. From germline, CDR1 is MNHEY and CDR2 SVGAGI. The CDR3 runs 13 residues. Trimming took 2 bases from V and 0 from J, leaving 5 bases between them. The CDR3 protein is CASSYEASYEQYF. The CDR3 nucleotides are TGTGCCAGCAGTTACGAAGCCTCCTACGAGCAGTACTTC.

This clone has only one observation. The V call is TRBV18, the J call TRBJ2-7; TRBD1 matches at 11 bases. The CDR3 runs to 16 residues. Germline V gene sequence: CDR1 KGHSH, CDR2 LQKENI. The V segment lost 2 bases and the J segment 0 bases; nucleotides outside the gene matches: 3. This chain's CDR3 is CASSPFGTGGSYEQYF. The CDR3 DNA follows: TGTGCCAGCTCACCATTTGGGACAGGGGGCTCCTACGAGCAGTACTTC.

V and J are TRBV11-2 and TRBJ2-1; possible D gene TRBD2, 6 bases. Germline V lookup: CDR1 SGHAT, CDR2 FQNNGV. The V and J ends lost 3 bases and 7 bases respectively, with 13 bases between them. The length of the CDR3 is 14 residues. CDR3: CASSLGGSKNEQFF. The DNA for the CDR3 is TGTGCCAGCAGCTTGGGGGGATCGAAGAATGAGCAGTTCTTC.

Written as DNA, the CDR3 is TGTGCCAGCTCACCCCGGGACAGAACACCCTATGGCTACACCTTC. Its translation is CASSPRDRTPYGYTF. The chain employs TRBV18 and TRBJ1-2; TRBD1 agrees at 7 bases. The germline CDR1 and CDR2 sequences are KGHSH and LQKENI. The CDR3 sequence is 15 residues long. V lost 3 bases, J lost 4 bases, and 8 bases stayed unmatched.

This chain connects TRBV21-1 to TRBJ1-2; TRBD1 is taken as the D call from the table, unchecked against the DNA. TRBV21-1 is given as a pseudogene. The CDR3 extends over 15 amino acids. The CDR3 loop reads CASNPRQGAGYGYTF. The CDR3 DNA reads TGTGCCAGCAACCCTCGACAGGGGGCAGGGTATGGCTACACCTTC.

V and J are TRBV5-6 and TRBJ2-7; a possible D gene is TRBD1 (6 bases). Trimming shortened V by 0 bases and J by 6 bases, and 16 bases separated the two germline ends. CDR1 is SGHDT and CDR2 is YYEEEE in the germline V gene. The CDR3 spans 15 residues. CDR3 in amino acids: CASSLDGTTLREQYF. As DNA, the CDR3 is TGTGCCAGCAGCTTGGACGGGACAACCTTACGCGAGCAGTACTTC.

Written as DNA, the CDR3 is TGTGCCAGCAGTGACAGGGGGCTGGGGGAAAAACTGTTTTTT. It encodes CASSDRGLGEKLFF. This chain uses TRBV6-1 with TRBJ1-4, with 8 positions matching TRBD1. This CDR3 has 14 amino acids. The junction had 5 bases not matched to a gene; V was cut back by 3 bases and J by 8 bases. The germline gives CDR1 MNHNS, CDR2 SASEGT.